This paragraph reports one TCR beta chain. Its antigen is unidentified. The data originate from a study of T cell responses to AZD1222 COVID-19 vaccine. Study-wide findings and caveats: Clonal diversity was possibly underestimated, and white British individuals and females predominated among donors. No day 14 peak samples; only post-peak repertoires were characterized.

Germline V CDR1 and CDR2: SGDLS, YYNGEE. The CDR3 runs 15 residues. V shed 0 bases and J 2 bases; nucleotides not matched to a gene: 1. Clones were read by immunoSEQ multiplex PCR, and TCRdb kept only the in-frame ones, dropping some. Of 90,000 to 130,000 clones listed, about 86% are singletons. Source: peripheral blood, taken on day 0 of AZD1222 vaccination. The chain is built from TRBV9 and TRBJ1-3, with TRBD1 identical over 8 bases. The clonotype was recovered from an adult in good health. CDR3 bases: TGTGCCAGCAGCGTAGACAGGGGGGCTGGAAACACCATATATTTT. Translation gives CASSVDRGAGNTIYF.